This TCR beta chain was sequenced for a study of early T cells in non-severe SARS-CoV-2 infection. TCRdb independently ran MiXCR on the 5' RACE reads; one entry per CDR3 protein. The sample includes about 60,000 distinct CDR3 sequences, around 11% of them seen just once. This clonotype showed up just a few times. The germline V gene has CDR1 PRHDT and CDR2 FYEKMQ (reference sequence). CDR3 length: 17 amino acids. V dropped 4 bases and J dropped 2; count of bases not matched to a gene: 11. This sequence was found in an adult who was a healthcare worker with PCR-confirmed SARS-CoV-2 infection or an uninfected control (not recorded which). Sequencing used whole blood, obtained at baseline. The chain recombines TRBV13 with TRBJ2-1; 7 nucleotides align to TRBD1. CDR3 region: CASSSWAAGGTYNEQFF. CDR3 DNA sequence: TGTGCCAGCAGCTCCTGGGCGGCAGGGGGAACCTACAATGAGCAGTTCTTC.